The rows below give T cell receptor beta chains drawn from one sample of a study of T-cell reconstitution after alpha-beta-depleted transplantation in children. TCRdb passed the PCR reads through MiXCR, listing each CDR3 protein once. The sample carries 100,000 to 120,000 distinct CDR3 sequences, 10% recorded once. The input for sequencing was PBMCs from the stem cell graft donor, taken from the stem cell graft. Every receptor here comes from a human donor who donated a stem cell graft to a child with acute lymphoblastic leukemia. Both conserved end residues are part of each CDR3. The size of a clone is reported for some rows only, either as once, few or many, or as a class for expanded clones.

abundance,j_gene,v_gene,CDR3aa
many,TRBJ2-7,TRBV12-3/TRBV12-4,CASSRREGHYEQYF
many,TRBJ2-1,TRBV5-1,CASSYPNSVPSYEQFF
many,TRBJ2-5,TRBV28,CASTINSIGTQYF
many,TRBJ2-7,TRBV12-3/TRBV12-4,CASSLRLTYEQYF
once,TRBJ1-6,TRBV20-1,CSASFEGQTHSPLHF
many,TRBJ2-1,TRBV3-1,CASSRRWDSSSYNEQFF
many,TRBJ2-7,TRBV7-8,CASSHNRNEQYF
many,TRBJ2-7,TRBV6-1,CASSTRGPTYEQYF
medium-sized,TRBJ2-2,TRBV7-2,CASSLASQGQGTGELFF
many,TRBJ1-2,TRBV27,CASRLMLGGNYGYTF
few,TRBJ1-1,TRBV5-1,CASSLGGRDTEAFF
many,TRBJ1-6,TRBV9,CASSVVWSSYNSPLHF
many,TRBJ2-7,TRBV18,CASSPQLGQESYEQYF
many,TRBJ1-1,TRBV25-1,CASSDLMNTEAFF
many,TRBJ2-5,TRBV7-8,CASSQLQGKETQYF
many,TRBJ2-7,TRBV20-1,CSAGGARQSFYEQYF
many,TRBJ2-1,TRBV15,CATATGTSRYNEQFF
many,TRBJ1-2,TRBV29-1,CSVAGPDLKSYGYTF
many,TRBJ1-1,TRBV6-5,CASHQGRGNTEAFF
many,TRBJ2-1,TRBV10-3,CAISAPGSEQFF
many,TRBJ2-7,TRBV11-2,CASSSVSGSPYEQYF
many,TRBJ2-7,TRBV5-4,CASSFGASGSYEQYF
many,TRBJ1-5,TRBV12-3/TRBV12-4,CASSFTGTGFFGQPQHF
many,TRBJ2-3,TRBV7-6,CASSYRQPSTDTQYF
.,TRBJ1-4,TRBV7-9,CASSFRDGTNEKLFF
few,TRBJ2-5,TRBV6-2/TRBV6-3,CASSPGGPETQYF
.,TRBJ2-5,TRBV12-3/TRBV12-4,CASAASGVGETQYF
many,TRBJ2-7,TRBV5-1,CASSLDRSSYEQYF
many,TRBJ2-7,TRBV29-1,CSVEGFQINGSNYEQYF
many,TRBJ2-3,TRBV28,CASLSGAIDTQYF
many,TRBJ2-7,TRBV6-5,CASTNSGTLGEQYF
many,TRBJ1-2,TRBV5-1,CASSLSRDRSYGYTF